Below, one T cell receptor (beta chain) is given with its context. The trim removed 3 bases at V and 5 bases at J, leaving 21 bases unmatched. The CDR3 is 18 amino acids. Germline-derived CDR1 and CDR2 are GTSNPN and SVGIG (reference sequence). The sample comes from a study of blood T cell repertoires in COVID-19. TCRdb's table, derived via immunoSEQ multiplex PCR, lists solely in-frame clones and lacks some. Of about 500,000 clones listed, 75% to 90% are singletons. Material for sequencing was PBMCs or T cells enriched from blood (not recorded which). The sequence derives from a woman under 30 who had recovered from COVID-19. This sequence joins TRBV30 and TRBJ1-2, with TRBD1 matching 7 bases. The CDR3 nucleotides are TGTGCCTGGAGCGCCCCACCCCTTTCACCGACAGGGAGATATGGCTACACCTTC. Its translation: CAWSAPPLSPTGRYGYTF.